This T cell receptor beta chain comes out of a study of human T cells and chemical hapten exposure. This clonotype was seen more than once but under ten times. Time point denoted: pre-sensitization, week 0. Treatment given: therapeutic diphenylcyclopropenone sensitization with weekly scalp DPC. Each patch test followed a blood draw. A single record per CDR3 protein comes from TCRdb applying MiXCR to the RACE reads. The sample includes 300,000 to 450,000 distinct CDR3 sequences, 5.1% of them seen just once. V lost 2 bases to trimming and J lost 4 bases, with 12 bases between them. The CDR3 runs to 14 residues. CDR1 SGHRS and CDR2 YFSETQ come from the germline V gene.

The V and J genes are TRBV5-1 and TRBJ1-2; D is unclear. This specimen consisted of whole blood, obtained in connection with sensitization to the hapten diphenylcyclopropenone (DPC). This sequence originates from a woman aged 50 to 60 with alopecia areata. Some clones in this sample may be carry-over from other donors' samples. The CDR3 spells CASSFGREGYGYTF. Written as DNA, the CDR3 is TGCGCCAGCAGCTTCGGGAGAGAGGGCTATGGCTACACCTTC.